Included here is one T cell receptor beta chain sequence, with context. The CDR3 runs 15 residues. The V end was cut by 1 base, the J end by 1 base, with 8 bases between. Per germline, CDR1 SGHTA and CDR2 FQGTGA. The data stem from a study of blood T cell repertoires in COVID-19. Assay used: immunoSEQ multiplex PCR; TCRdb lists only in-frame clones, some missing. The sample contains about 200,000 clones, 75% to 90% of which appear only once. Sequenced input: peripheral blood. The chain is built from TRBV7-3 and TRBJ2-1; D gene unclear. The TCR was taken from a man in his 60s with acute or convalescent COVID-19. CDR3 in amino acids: CASSLSPGSYNEQFF. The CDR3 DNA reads TGTGCCAGCAGCTTAAGCCCCGGGTCCTACAATGAGCAGTTCTTC.